Each of the 28 T cell receptor beta chains below was sequenced from the same sample in a study of OX40 agonist ivuxolimab in advanced cancers. This table comes from immunoSEQ multiplex PCR, and its TCRdb copy is limited to in-frame clones, with some not included. The data hold more than 45,000 clones, with roughly 77% observed a single time. Sequenced material: CD4+ or CD8+ T cells sorted from blood, taken in a trial of the OX40 agonist ivuxolimab. These TCRs come from an adult with an advanced solid tumor such as melanoma, head and neck, liver or kidney cancer.

The chain links TRBV7-8 to TRBJ2-1, with D possibly being TRBD2 (6 bases). V was shortened by 1 base and J by 3 bases, with 13 bases between the two germline ends. The CDR3 covers 16 residues. Looked up from germline, CDR1 is SGHVS and CDR2 is FQNEAQ. Here the CDR3 reads CASSLDEGGVYNEQFF. Written as DNA, the CDR3 is TGTGCCAGCAGCTTAGATGAGGGCGGGGTCTACAATGAGCAGTTCTTC.

This clone was observed at least ten times. This chain joins TRBV30 and TRBJ1-1, with no clear D. Per the germline V gene, CDR1 is GTSNPN and CDR2 is SVGIG (reference sequence). Trimming stripped 0 bases from V and 10 bases from J, with 9 bases between. This CDR3 has 11 amino acids. The DNA of the CDR3 is TGTGCCTGGAGTGTAAACAGTGGAGCTTTCTTT. As protein: CAWSVNSGAFF.

This rearrangement joins TRBV20-1 to TRBJ1-1; D unresolved. The CDR3 has 11 amino acids. The V end was cut by 2 bases, the J end by 5 bases, with 6 bases between. The germline V gene encodes CDR1 DFQATT and CDR2 SNEGSKA (reference sequence). The CDR3 sequence: CSARRVTEAFF. The CDR3 DNA sequence: TGCAGTGCTAGACGGGTTACTGAAGCTTTCTTT.

This clone showed up just once. J is TRBJ2-7 and V is TRBV6-1, with 10 bases lining up with TRBD1. Germline V gene data show CDR1 as MNHNS and CDR2 as SASEGT. With V trimmed by 6 bases and J by 2 bases, 4 bases remained unmatched. The CDR3 sequence is 14 residues long. The CDR3 protein is CASRTGTGAYEQYF. In nucleotides, the CDR3 is TGTGCCAGCAGGACCGGGACAGGGGCCTACGAGCAGTACTTC.

The chain uses TRBV7-9 and TRBJ2-1, with 8 bases aligning to TRBD1. With 5 bases clipped from V and 6 bases from J, the junction kept 9 bases outside the gene matches. CDR1 is SEHNR and CDR2 is FQNEAQ in the germline V gene (reference sequence). There are 15 residues in the CDR3. The DNA of the CDR3 is TGTGCCAGCAGCCCGAGAGGACAGGGCGTCAATGAGCAGTTCTTC. Translating gives CASSPRGQGVNEQFF.

The rearrangement uses TRBV30 and TRBJ2-5; unclear D gene. Per the germline V gene, CDR1 is GTSNPN and CDR2 is SVGIG (reference sequence). The CDR3 consists of 13 residues. V was cut by 0 bases and J by 4 bases, with 9 bases left in between. The CDR3 protein is CAWSVGGPETQYF. The CDR3 nucleotides are TGTGCCTGGAGTGTCGGTGGCCCAGAGACCCAGTACTTC.

The rearrangement joins TRBV25-1 to TRBJ2-5; D could derive from TRBD1 or TRBD2 (5 bases each). CDR1 and CDR2 from the germline V gene are MGHDK and SYGVNS. V was shortened by 7 bases and J by 5 bases, with 17 bases between the two germline ends. The CDR3 extends over 14 amino acids. The chain's CDR3 is CASNPMGVVETQYF. CDR3 sequence (DNA): TGTGCCAGCAATCCCATGGGGGTTGTGGAGACCCAGTACTTC.

V and J are TRBV29-1 and TRBJ2-5, with 9 bases fitting TRBD2. The CDR3 runs 14 residues. Germline V gene lookup returns CDR1 SQVTM and CDR2 ANQGSEA. The junction had 12 bases not matched to a gene; V was cut back by 8 bases and J by 5 bases. CDR3 region: CSTDGGGAIETQYF. The DNA for the CDR3 is TGCAGCACAGACGGCGGGGGGGCCATTGAGACCCAGTACTTC.

The chain has TRBV29-1 and TRBJ2-7; tentative D call: TRBD1 (6 bases). This CDR3 has 13 residues. The germline V gene has CDR1 SQVTM and CDR2 ANQGSEA. Deletions cut 4 bases from V and 0 bases from J, with 10 bases between. The chain's CDR3 is CSVGQEISYEQYF. In DNA, the CDR3 is TGCAGCGTTGGACAGGAAATCTCCTACGAGCAGTACTTC.

This rearrangement joins TRBV11-2 to TRBJ2-1; no clear D gene. The CDR3 sequence is 13 residues long. Trimming removed 5 bases from V and 0 bases from J, with 5 bases in between. Germline values: CDR1 SGHAT, CDR2 FQNNGV. The CDR3 DNA sequence: TGTGCCAGCAGCCTAAGCTCCTACAATGAGCAGTTCTTC. This gives the protein CASSLSSYNEQFF. The full variable domain, with the rest looked up from reference TRBV11-2 and TRBJ2-1, is EAGVAQSPRYKIIEKRQSVAFWCNPISGHATLYWYQQILGQGPKLLIQFQNNGVVDDSQLPKDRFSAERLKGVDSTLKIQPAKLEDSAVYLCASSLSSYNEQFFGPGTRLTVL.

This chain uses TRBV5-4 with TRBJ1-4; 11 positions agree with TRBD1. The CDR3 extends over 17 amino acids. V lost 4 bases to trimming and J lost 5 bases; unmatched junction nucleotides: 10. Germline values: CDR1 SGHNT, CDR2 YYREEE (reference sequence). CDR3 DNA sequence: TGTGCCAGCAGCAACGTGGGACAGGGGGGATGGAATGAAAAACTGTTTTTT. It is translated as CASSNVGQGGWNEKLFF.

The chain combines TRBV9 with TRBJ1-2; TRBD1 matches 8 bases. Germline loops: CDR1 SGDLS, CDR2 YYNGEE. The CDR3 length is 15 residues. The V gene end was trimmed by 3 bases and the J gene end by 4 bases; junction bases not matched to a gene: 8. For the CDR3, the DNA is TGTGCCAGCAGCGCATACTACGGGACAGGCTATGGCTACACCTTC. The encoded protein is CASSAYYGTGYGYTF.

The J gene is TRBJ1-2, the V gene TRBV4-1; no reliable D call. V lost 1 base and J lost 2, with 8 bases in between. Per germline, CDR1 MGHRA and CDR2 YSYEKL. The CDR3 consists of 14 residues. CDR3 bases: TGCGCCAGCAGCCAAGTTCGAGTAAACTATGGCTACACCTTC. It yields the protein CASSQVRVNYGYTF.

J is TRBJ2-3 and V is TRBV6-1; 9 nucleotides line up with TRBD1. CDR3 length: 15 amino acids. V lost 10 bases, J lost 0 bases, and 8 bases stayed unmatched. Germline CDR1 and CDR2: MNHNS and SASEGT. CDR3 coding DNA: TGTGCCATTACAGGGGGCGGTTATAGCACAGATACGCAGTATTTT. Translation gives CAITGGGYSTDTQYF.

This clone was found a few times. V is TRBV2 and J is TRBJ1-1; weak D call: TRBD1 (5 bases). Germline values: CDR1 SNHLY, CDR2 FYNNEI. The CDR3 is 14 residues long. V lost 5 bases and J 4 bases, leaving 14 bases between the germline ends. Written as DNA, the CDR3 is TGTGCCAGCAGTAGAAATGGGGGGGGCACTGAAGCTTTCTTT. This translates into CASSRNGGGTEAFF.

The chain couples TRBV11-2 to TRBJ1-2, with TRBD1 matching 8 bases. The CDR3 has 15 amino acids. In germline, CDR1 is SGHAT, CDR2 FQNNGV. Trimming removed 4 bases from V and 5 bases from J; junction bases left unmatched: 9. CDR3 loop: CASSSIRTGNYGYTF. The CDR3 region has the DNA TGTGCCAGCAGCTCGATAAGGACAGGGAATTATGGCTACACCTTC.

The chain carries TRBV6-5 and TRBJ1-2; the D is unclear. Germline loops: CDR1 MNHEY, CDR2 SVGAGI. Deletions cut 8 bases from V and 4 bases from J, with 17 bases between. This CDR3 spans 14 amino acids. The CDR3 sequence: CASSSILSGYGYTF. The CDR3 DNA is TGTGCCAGCTCCTCGATCCTCTCTGGCTATGGCTACACCTTC.

J is TRBJ2-3 and V is TRBV30, with a tentative D call TRBD2 (6 bases). Germline values: CDR1 GTSNPN, CDR2 SVGIG (reference sequence). The CDR3 is 12 amino acids. Trimming took off 2 bases at V and 9 bases at J, with 12 bases between the two ends. This CDR3 reads CAWSPVSGTQYF. In DNA, the CDR3 is TGTGCCTGGAGTCCGGTCAGCGGGACGCAGTATTTT.

This chain links TRBV11-2 with TRBJ1-1, with 11 bases aligning to TRBD1. Germline CDR1 reads SGHAT; CDR2 reads FQNNGV. The junction had 4 bases not matched to a gene; V was cut back by 2 bases and J by 5 bases. The CDR3 has 15 residues. The CDR3 loop reads CASSLTGTGGTEAFF. CDR3 in DNA: TGTGCCAGCAGCTTAACCGGGACAGGGGGGACTGAAGCTTTCTTT.

The rearrangement uses TRBV27 and TRBJ2-7; D is undetermined. The CDR3 has 13 residues. V was shortened by 2 bases and J by 1 base, with 6 bases between the two germline ends. Germline loops: CDR1 MNHEY, CDR2 SMNVEV (reference sequence). The chain's CDR3 is CASSLDRSYEQYF. The CDR3 DNA follows: TGTGCCAGCAGTTTAGACCGGTCCTACGAGCAGTACTTC.

This clone counts as medium-sized. The chain uses TRBV28 and TRBJ2-1; 9 nucleotides agree with TRBD1. The J segment lost 2 bases and the V segment lost 5 bases, leaving 10 bases of the junction unmatched. This CDR3 has 17 amino acids. CDR1 is MDHEN, CDR2 SYDVKM, per germline. DNA for the CDR3: TGTGCCAGCAGTCCATCCGGGACAGGGAACCCCTACAATGAGCAGTTCTTC. Its translation: CASSPSGTGNPYNEQFF.

This rearrangement joins TRBV18 to TRBJ2-5, with D possibly being TRBD1 or TRBD2 (5 bases each). Per germline, CDR1 KGHSH and CDR2 LQKENI. The ends were cut back, 2 bases at V and 1 base at J, with 11 bases in the middle. CDR3 length: 15 amino acids. In DNA form, the CDR3 reads TGTGCCAGCTCACCAAGGGGACGGACCCAAGAGACCCAGTACTTC. Translating gives CASSPRGRTQETQYF. Combining the CDR3 with reference TRBV18 and TRBJ2-5 gives the whole variable domain NAGVMQNPRHLVRRRGQEARLRCSPMKGHSHVYWYRQLPEEGLKFMVYLQKENIIDESGMPKERFSAEFPKEGPSILRIQQVVRGDSAAYFCASSPRGRTQETQYFGPGTRLLVL.

V and J are TRBV5-1 and TRBJ1-6; D uncertain. The CDR3 extends over 13 amino acids. Germline V gives CDR1 SGHRS, CDR2 YFSETQ. The V end was cut by 5 bases, the J end by 8 bases, with 11 bases between. The CDR3 region has the DNA TGCGCCAGCAGTGAACAAGATTATTCACCCCTCCACTTT. Its translation is CASSEQDYSPLHF.

This clone was seen just once. This chain joins TRBV11-2 and TRBJ2-3; the D gene is possibly TRBD2 (5 bases). The CDR3 covers 16 residues. Germline V lookup: CDR1 SGHAT, CDR2 FQNNGV. Deletions cut 1 base from V and 0 bases from J, with 11 bases between. CDR3 nucleotide sequence: TGTGCCAGCAGCTTAGTATCGGGAAGGAGCACAGATACGCAGTATTTT. Its protein product is CASSLVSGRSTDTQYF.

The chain joins TRBV7-2 to TRBJ2-7; D tentatively fits TRBD1 or TRBD2 (6 bases each). Per germline, CDR1 SGHTA and CDR2 FQGNSA. There are 15 residues in the CDR3. The V and J ends lost 2 bases and 5 bases respectively, with 16 bases between them. The CDR3 protein is CASSLFPGAGNEQYF. CDR3 sequence (DNA): TGTGCCAGCAGCTTATTCCCGGGGGCCGGGAACGAGCAGTACTTC.

This chain joins TRBV10-3 and TRBJ2-7, with 8 bases identical to TRBD2. CDR3 length: 16 amino acids. Germline loops: CDR1 ENHRY, CDR2 SYGVKD. J was trimmed by 4 bases and V by 2 bases; bases with no gene match: 10. CDR3 in amino acids: CAISEAASGSLYEQYF. CDR3 coding DNA: TGTGCCATCAGTGAGGCGGCCAGCGGGAGCTTATACGAGCAGTACTTC.

The CDR3 DNA sequence: TGTGCCAGCAGCCAAGGAATCTTCCCGGGGACCCAGTACTTC. It specifies CASSQGIFPGTQYF. The genes are TRBV14 and TRBJ2-5, with unresolved D. CDR3 size: 14 residues. Germline CDR1 SGHDN, CDR2 FVKESK. Trimming pared 1 base from V and 7 bases from J, leaving 13 bases between.

The V and J genes are TRBV6-6 and TRBJ2-7; D remains ambiguous. This CDR3 is 12 amino acids long. Trimming took off 6 bases at V and 2 bases at J, with 8 bases between the two ends. Germline V lookup: CDR1 MNHNY, CDR2 SVGAGI (reference sequence). The CDR3 here is CASSGSTYEQYF. The DNA of the CDR3 is TGTGCCAGCAGCGGTTCCACCTACGAGCAGTACTTC.